This TCR beta chain was found in a study of cytomegalovirus exposure and HLA in healthy donors. Study conclusions and caveats: Presence/absence analyses supposed approximately even sequencing depth among donors.

Worth noting for this clone: Its antigen is unidentified.

J gave up 6 bases and V 1 base, and 10 bases lay outside the gene matches. Germline loops: CDR1 LGHNA, CDR2 YSLEER. This CDR3 comprises 16 residues. Use of 60 Vbeta and 13 Jbeta primers characterized the PCR. Here immunoSEQ multiplex PCR was the method, and the copy in TCRdb shows in-frame clones only, minus some. The sample consists of some 200,000 clones, about 84% of them appearing once. This chain uses TRBV4-3 with TRBJ2-3; 7 nucleotides align to TRBD1. Sequencing was performed on PBMCs. The source is a man between 50 and 59 years old in good health and CMV-seronegative. CDR3 DNA: TGCGCCAGCAGCCAAGGTCAGACAGGGACAGCTGATACGCAGTATTTT. Its protein product is CASSQGQTGTADTQYF.